The 12 T cell receptor beta chains presented below share a single source sample, sequenced in a study of T cell repertoires in cytomegalovirus infection. Antigens of these TCRs are unknown. Via MiXCR, TCRdb re-called the reads, giving one row per CDR3 protein. The sample consists of hundreds of thousands of distinct CDR3 sequences, approximately 46% of them appearing once. The sample consisted of cultured PBMCs, taken from culture after CMV antigen stimulation. Receptors were obtained from a human donor in good health (CMV status not recorded). Some clones in this sample may be carry-over from other donors' samples.

The DNA of the CDR3 is TGTGCCAGCAGTGTAGACAGGGGAAAGTACACTGAAGCTTTCTTT. Protein: CASSVDRGKYTEAFF. This chain connects TRBV6-6 to TRBJ1-1; TRBD1 agrees at 8 bases. This CDR3 has 15 amino acids. The germline CDR1 and CDR2 sequences are MNHNY and SVGAGI (reference sequence). Germline trimming cut 5 bases from V and 3 bases from J; bases unmatched to any gene: 8.

The genes are TRBV7-2 and TRBJ2-7; D not certain. With 1 base removed from V and 6 bases from J, the gap between germline ends came to 22 bases. In germline, CDR1 is SGHTA, CDR2 FQGNSA. The CDR3 extends over 17 amino acids. The CDR3 region has the DNA TGTGCCAGCAGCTTAGGACGGATTTTACTGGGGAACATCGAGCAGTACTTC. Residues: CASSLGRILLGNIEQYF.

The chain is built from TRBV5-1 and TRBJ2-1; 7 positions match TRBD1. After removal of 7 bases from V and 0 bases from J, the junction contained 10 bases not matched to a gene. Per germline, CDR1 SGHRS and CDR2 YFSETQ. This CDR3 has 16 amino acids. As DNA, the CDR3 is TGCGCCAGCTCTAACCTGAGGACAGGCTCCTACAATGAGCAGTTCTTC. It encodes CASSNLRTGSYNEQFF.

CDR3 coding DNA: TGCAGTGCGGCTGAGGGGGGGACAGCGAACTACGAGCAGTACTTC. Its translation: CSAAEGGTANYEQYF. The chain is built from TRBV20-1 and TRBJ2-7; the D gene could be TRBD1 or TRBD2 (7 bases each). Germline V gives CDR1 DFQATT, CDR2 SNEGSKA (reference sequence). V was shortened by 6 bases and J by 3 bases, with 21 bases between the two germline ends. This CDR3 is 15 amino acids long.

A few counts support this clonotype. The chain recombines TRBV7-2 with TRBJ2-1; D unresolved. The CDR3 is made up of 16 amino acids. Germline V gene data show CDR1 as SGHTA and CDR2 as FQGNSA. V lost 0 bases to trimming and J lost 2 bases, with 11 bases between them. CDR3 in amino acids: CASSLAATLAYNEQFF. The DNA for the CDR3 is TGTGCCAGCAGCTTAGCGGCCACCTTGGCCTACAATGAGCAGTTCTTC. Based on the CDR3 plus reference TRBV7-2 and TRBJ2-1, the full variable domain is GAGVSQSPSNKVTEKGKDVELRCDPISGHTALYWYRQSLGQGLEFLIYFQGNSAPDKSGLPSDRFSAERTGGSVSTLTIQRTQQEDSAVYLCASSLAATLAYNEQFFGPGTRLTVL.

The table lists this clonotype with a few counts. The rearrangement uses TRBV7-2 and TRBJ1-1; D not resolved. V dropped 4 bases and J dropped 3 bases, with 9 bases sitting between them. This CDR3 has 13 amino acids. From germline, CDR1 is SGHTA and CDR2 FQGNSA. The CDR3, as DNA: TGTGCCAGCAGCTATCGGACGGACACTGAAGCTTTCTTT. As protein: CASSYRTDTEAFF.

This chain uses TRBV12-3 or TRBV12-4 with TRBJ1-6; TRBD1 might be the D (5 bases). The V and J ends lost 2 bases and 14 bases respectively, with 16 bases between them. CDR3 length: 14 residues. The CDR3 sequence: CASSLNGWQGTLHF. CDR3 coding DNA: TGTGCCAGCAGTTTAAATGGTTGGCAGGGCACCCTCCACTTT.

This clonotype was seen at least ten times. The V and J genes are TRBV7-2 and TRBJ2-1; no clear D gene. There are 13 residues in the CDR3. Trimming took 2 bases from V and 1 from J, leaving 3 bases between them. In germline, CDR1 is SGHTA, CDR2 FQGNSA. The CDR3 reads CASSLPSYNEQFF. DNA of the CDR3: TGTGCCAGCAGCTTACCTTCCTACAATGAGCAGTTCTTC.

The J gene is TRBJ1-3, the V gene TRBV28; D unclear. From germline, CDR1 is MDHEN and CDR2 SYDVKM. Trimming took 6 bases from V and 1 from J, leaving 13 bases between them. The CDR3 has 15 amino acids. The CDR3 sequence: CASSPLGVSGNTIYF. The DNA of the CDR3 is TGTGCCAGCAGCCCCCTGGGAGTTTCTGGAAACACCATATATTTT.

This clonotype has a handful of counts. CDR3 amino acids: CAISVIMAGGTTNEKLFF. The CDR3 nucleotides read TGTGCCATCAGTGTTATAATGGCAGGGGGGACTACAAATGAAAAACTGTTTTTT. This chain uses TRBV10-3 with TRBJ1-4, with TRBD1 matching 7 bases. The CDR3 is made up of 18 amino acids. V dropped 4 bases and J dropped 5; count of bases not matched to a gene: 16. Looked up from germline, CDR1 is ENHRY and CDR2 is SYGVKD.

The V gene is TRBV7-9, the J gene TRBJ2-1, with D tentatively TRBD1 (6 bases). V lost 5 bases and J lost 3, with 14 bases in between. CDR1 is SEHNR, CDR2 FQNEAQ, per germline (reference sequence). The CDR3 spans 15 residues. The CDR3 protein is CASSHKGENYNEQFF. The DNA for the CDR3 is TGTGCCAGCAGCCACAAGGGGGAGAACTACAATGAGCAGTTCTTC. The variable domain in full, completed from reference TRBV7-9 and TRBJ2-1, reads DTGVSQNPRHKITKRGQNVTFRCDPISEHNRLYWYRQTLGQGPEFLTYFQNEAQLEKSRLLSDRFSAERPKGSFSTLEIQRTEQGDSAMYLCASSHKGENYNEQFFGPGTRLTVL.

CDR3 in DNA: TGTGCCAGCAGCCGGGGGACCGCCGGGGGCGATGAGCAGTTCTTC. It is translated as CASSRGTAGGDEQFF. The J gene is TRBJ2-1, the V gene TRBV11-3; D is perhaps TRBD1 or TRBD2 (6 bases each). Trimming stripped 5 bases from V and 8 bases from J, with 19 bases between. Germline CDR1 is SGHNT and CDR2 is YENEEA. The CDR3 extends over 15 amino acids.